The sequence of this TCR beta chain was determined in a study of human T cells and chemical hapten exposure. V lost 7 bases and J 12 bases, leaving 13 bases between the germline ends. This CDR3 spans 10 amino acids. The germline V gene encodes CDR1 SQVTM and CDR2 ANQGSEA. In this sample, this clonotype turned up a few times. Time point reported: patch test 3, about 24 weeks after DPC sensitization. Treatment specified: therapeutic diphenylcyclopropenone sensitization with weekly scalp DPC. MiXCR, applied by TCRdb to the RACE reads, yields one record per CDR3 protein. The table records about 190,000 distinct CDR3 sequences, 24% of them present only once.

The receptor was derived from a woman between 40 and 50 years old with alopecia areata. Some clones in this sample may be carry-over from other donors' samples. This chain links TRBV29-1 with TRBJ2-1, with D possibly matching TRBD2 (5 bases). This material consisted of whole blood, taken in connection with sensitization to the hapten diphenylcyclopropenone (DPC). The CDR3 reads CSAPDSGQFF. The CDR3 DNA is TGCAGCGCCCCGGACTCCGGGCAGTTCTTC.